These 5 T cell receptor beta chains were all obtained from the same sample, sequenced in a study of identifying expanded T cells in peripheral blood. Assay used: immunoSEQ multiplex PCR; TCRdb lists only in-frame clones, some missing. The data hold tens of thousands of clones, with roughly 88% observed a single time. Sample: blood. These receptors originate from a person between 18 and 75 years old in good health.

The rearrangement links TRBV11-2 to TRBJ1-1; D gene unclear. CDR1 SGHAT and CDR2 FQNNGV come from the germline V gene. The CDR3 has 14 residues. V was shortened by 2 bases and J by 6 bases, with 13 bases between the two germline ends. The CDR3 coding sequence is TGTGCCAGCAGCTTATCTCTGCTGATGGCTGAAGCTTTCTTT. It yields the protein CASSLSLLMAEAFF. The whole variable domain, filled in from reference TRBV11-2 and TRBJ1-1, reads EAGVAQSPRYKIIEKRQSVAFWCNPISGHATLYWYQQILGQGPKLLIQFQNNGVVDDSQLPKDRFSAERLKGVDSTLKIQPAKLEDSAVYLCASSLSLLMAEAFFGQGTRLTVV.

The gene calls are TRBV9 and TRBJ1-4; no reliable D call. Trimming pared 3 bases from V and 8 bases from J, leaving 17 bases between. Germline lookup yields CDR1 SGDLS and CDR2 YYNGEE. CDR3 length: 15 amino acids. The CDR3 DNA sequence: TGTGCCAGCAGCGACGATGGTCAGTGGGGAGAAAAACTGTTTTTT. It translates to CASSDDGQWGEKLFF.

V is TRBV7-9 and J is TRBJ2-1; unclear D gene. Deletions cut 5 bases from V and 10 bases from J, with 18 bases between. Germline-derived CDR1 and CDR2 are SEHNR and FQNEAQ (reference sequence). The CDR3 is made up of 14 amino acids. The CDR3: CASSPRAWLEEQFF. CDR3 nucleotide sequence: TGTGCCAGCAGCCCCCGGGCCTGGCTCGAGGAGCAGTTCTTC.

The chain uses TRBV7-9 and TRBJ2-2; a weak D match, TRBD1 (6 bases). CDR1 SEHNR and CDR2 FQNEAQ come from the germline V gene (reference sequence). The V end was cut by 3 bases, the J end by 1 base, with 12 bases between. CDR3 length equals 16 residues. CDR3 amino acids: CASSFKTGWNTGELFF. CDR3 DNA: TGTGCCAGCAGCTTTAAAACAGGGTGGAACACCGGGGAGCTGTTTTTT.

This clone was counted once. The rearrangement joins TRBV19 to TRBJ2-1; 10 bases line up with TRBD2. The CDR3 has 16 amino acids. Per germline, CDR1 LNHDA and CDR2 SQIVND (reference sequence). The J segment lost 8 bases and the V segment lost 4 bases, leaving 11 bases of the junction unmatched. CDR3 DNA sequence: TGTGCCAGTAGTACCCGAGCGGGGGGGCCAGTCCATGAGCAGTTCTTC. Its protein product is CASSTRAGGPVHEQFF.